These T cell receptor beta chains were read from a single sample in a study of blood T cell repertoires in COVID-19. Method: immunoSEQ multiplex PCR; TCRdb's copy keeps in-frame clones and lacks some. The repertoire holds about 160,000 clones, with 60% to 85% as singletons. Specimen: peripheral blood. The receptors derive from a woman in her sixties or seventies with COVID-19, enrolled during active disease. Each CDR3 is given with its conserved first and last residue. Fields, in order: CDR3 DNA, CDR3 protein, clone size, J gene, D gene, V gene. The D gene is left open where the match is weak. Where a row states a size, it is once, few, many or the class of an expanded clone; other rows omit it.

CDR3nt: TGCGCCAGCAGTCCGGCCGGGACAGTTAGTAACACCGGGGAGCTGTTTTTT
CDR3aa: CASSPAGTVSNTGELFF
abundance: once
j_gene: TRBJ2-2
d_gene: TRBD1
v_gene: TRBV5-1

CDR3nt: TGTGCCAGCAGTCCCCCGAGACAGGGGTACACTGAAGCTTTCTTT
CDR3aa: CASSPPRQGYTEAFF
abundance: few
j_gene: TRBJ1-1
d_gene: TRBD1
v_gene: TRBV28

CDR3nt: TGTGCCAGCAGTTACACAGACCTTAGCTCCTACAATGAGCAGTTCTTC
CDR3aa: CASSYTDLSSYNEQFF
abundance: -
j_gene: TRBJ2-1
d_gene: -
v_gene: TRBV6-2/TRBV6-3

CDR3nt: TGTGCCACAAGACAGGGGAACACTGAAGCTTTCTTT
CDR3aa: CATRQGNTEAFF
abundance: few
j_gene: TRBJ1-1
d_gene: TRBD1
v_gene: TRBV19

CDR3nt: TGTGCCAGCAGTCAACAGGGGTTTTGGTCACCCCTCCACTTT
CDR3aa: CASSQQGFWSPLHF
abundance: -
j_gene: TRBJ1-6
d_gene: TRBD1
v_gene: TRBV27

CDR3nt: TGTGCCAGCAGCGCTTCAGGGGGTTTGGAGACCCAGTACTTC
CDR3aa: CASSASGGLETQYF
abundance: -
j_gene: TRBJ2-5
d_gene: TRBD1
v_gene: TRBV9

CDR3nt: TGCAGCGCCCCCAAAGGCAGCGCCTACAATGAGCAGTTCTTC
CDR3aa: CSAPKGSAYNEQFF
abundance: -
j_gene: TRBJ2-1
d_gene: -
v_gene: TRBV29-1

CDR3nt: TGCGCCAGCAGCCAAGATCCGAACAGGGGGTTAACAGATACGCAGTATTTT
CDR3aa: CASSQDPNRGLTDTQYF
abundance: -
j_gene: TRBJ2-3
d_gene: TRBD1
v_gene: TRBV4-3

CDR3nt: TGTGCCAGCAGTTTAAGGTTGCGGCAACTCTCTGGAAACACCATATATTTT
CDR3aa: CASSLRLRQLSGNTIYF
abundance: -
j_gene: TRBJ1-3
d_gene: -
v_gene: TRBV28

CDR3nt: TGTGCCAGCAGCTTTAAACAGCCCAGGACCGGGGAGCTGTTTTTT
CDR3aa: CASSFKQPRTGELFF
abundance: -
j_gene: TRBJ2-2
d_gene: -
v_gene: TRBV7-6

CDR3nt: TGTGCCAGCTCACCCGGGACAAGCGAAGCTTTCTTT
CDR3aa: CASSPGTSEAFF
abundance: -
j_gene: TRBJ1-1
d_gene: -
v_gene: TRBV18